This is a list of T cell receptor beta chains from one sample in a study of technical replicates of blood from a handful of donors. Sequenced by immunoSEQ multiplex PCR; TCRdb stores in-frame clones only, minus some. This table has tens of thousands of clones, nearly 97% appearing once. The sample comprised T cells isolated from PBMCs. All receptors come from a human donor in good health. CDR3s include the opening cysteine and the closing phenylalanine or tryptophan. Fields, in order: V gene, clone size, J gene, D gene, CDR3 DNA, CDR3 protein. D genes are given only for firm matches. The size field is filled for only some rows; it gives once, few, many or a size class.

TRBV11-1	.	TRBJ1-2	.	TGTGCCAGCAGCGGAAACAGGGAAGGGGGCTATGGCTACACCTTC	CASSGNREGGYGYTF
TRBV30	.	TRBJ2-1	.	TGTGCCTGGAGGAGCTCCTACAATGAGCAGTTCTTC	CAWRSSYNEQFF
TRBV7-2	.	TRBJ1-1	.	TGTGCCAGCAGTTCAAATTGGGTCAGTAGCTCTGAAGCTTTCTTT	CASSSNWVSSSEAFF
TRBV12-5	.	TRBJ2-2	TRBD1	TGTGCTAGTGGCACAGGGGGCGAAACCGGGGAGCTGTTTTTT	CASGTGGETGELFF
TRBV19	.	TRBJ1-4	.	TGTGCCAGTAGTATGGGCCGACGGCCCCGGCATGAAAAACTGTTTTTT	CASSMGRRPRHEKLFF
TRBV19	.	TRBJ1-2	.	TGTGCCAGTAGTAAACGGAGACAGTCCTATGGCTACACCTTC	CASSKRRQSYGYTF
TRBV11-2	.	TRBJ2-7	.	TGTGCCAGCAGCCCTTACTACGAGCAGTACTTC	CASSPYYEQYF
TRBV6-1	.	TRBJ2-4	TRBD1	TGTGCCAGCAGTGACCGACAAGGGGGCAGGGGGCCCGGAAACATTCAGTACTTC	CASSDRQGGRGPGNIQYF
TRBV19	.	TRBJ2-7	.	TGTGCCAGTAGCTTCGGGTCCACCTACGAGCAGTACTTC	CASSFGSTYEQYF
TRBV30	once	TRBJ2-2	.	TGTGCCTGGAGGCCAGTAGGCGAGCGGGCCCACTCGAACACCGGGGAGCTGTTTTTT	CAWRPVGERAHSNTGELFF
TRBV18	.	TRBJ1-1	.	TGTGCCAGCGCAAGAGAGGCCACTGAAGCTTTCTTT	CASAREATEAFF
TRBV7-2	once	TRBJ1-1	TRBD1	TGTGCCAGCAGCTTCCCGGACAGGCATTTAAACACTGAAGCTTTCTTT	CASSFPDRHLNTEAFF
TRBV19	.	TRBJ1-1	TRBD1	TGTGCCAGTAGTCTTTACGATGACAGGGGGCGTGGAGCTTTCTTT	CASSLYDDRGRGAFF
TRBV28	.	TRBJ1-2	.	TGTGCCACTCGGTCCCTACAGGGATACGGCTACACCTTC	CATRSLQGYGYTF
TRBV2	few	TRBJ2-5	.	TGTGCCAGCAGTGATGCCAGAATGTACTTC	CASSDARMYF
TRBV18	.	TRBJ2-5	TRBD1	TGTGCCAGCTCACCACCGGGGACAGGGTCAGAGACCCAGTACTTC	CASSPPGTGSETQYF
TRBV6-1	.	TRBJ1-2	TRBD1	TGTGCCAGCACAGAGACAGGGGGATATGGCTACACCTTC	CASTETGGYGYTF
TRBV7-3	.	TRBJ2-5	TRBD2	TGTGCCAGCAGCTTAAATAGCGGGAGTAAAGAGACCCAGTACTTC	CASSLNSGSKETQYF
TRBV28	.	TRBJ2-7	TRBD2	TGTGCCAGCAGCTCCTCCGTAGCGGGAGCCTACGAGCAGTACTTC	CASSSSVAGAYEQYF
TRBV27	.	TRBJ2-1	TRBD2	TGTGCCAGCAGTTTAAAACTAGCGGGAGGCCTGTTCTTC	CASSLKLAGGLFF
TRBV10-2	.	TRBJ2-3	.	TGCGCCAGCAGTGAGGCGGGAAGTACAGATACGCAGTATTTT	CASSEAGSTDTQYF
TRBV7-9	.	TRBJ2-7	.	TGTGCCAGCAGCGCGGGATGGGGAAACGAGCAGTACTTC	CASSAGWGNEQYF
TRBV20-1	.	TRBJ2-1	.	TGCAGTGCTAGGTACTACAATGAGCAGTTCTTC	CSARYYNEQFF
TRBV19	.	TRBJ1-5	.	TGTGCCAGTAGTATTAGCGGGGGTAATCAGCCCCAGCATTTT	CASSISGGNQPQHF
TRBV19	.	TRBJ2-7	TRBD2	TGTGGAAGACCCTGTGAACTAGCGGGAGCCGAGCAGTACTTC	CGRPCELAGAEQYF
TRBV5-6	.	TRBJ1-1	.	TGTGCCAGCAGCTTGGCACTTTATGCAGGGGCAGCTTTCTTT	CASSLALYAGAAFF
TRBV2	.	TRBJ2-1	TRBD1	TGTGCCAGCAGTACCTCCGCAGGGGGAGAACCCAGAACCGTCCGGGGTGAGCAGTTCTTC	CASSTSAGGEPRTVRGEQFF
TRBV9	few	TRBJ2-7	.	TGTGCCAGCAGCGTAGGGACATCCTACGAGCAGTACTTC	CASSVGTSYEQYF
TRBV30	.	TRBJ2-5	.	TGTGCCTGGAGTGCACTGGGGGGACAAGAGACCCAGTACTTC	CAWSALGGQETQYF
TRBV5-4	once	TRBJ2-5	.	TGTGCCAGCAGCCCCAATCTTGGAGGGATAGAGACCCAGTACTTC	CASSPNLGGIETQYF
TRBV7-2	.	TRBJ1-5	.	TGTGCCAGCAGCTTAGTTGAGGCAGAAGATAGCAATCAGCCCCAGCATTTT	CASSLVEAEDSNQPQHF
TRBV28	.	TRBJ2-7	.	TGTGCCAGCAGATCCACCCCGCGGTCCGTCTACTACGAGCAGTACTTC	CASRSTPRSVYYEQYF
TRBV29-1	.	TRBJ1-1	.	TGCAGCGTTGAAGCCAGGAGGGGCACTGAAGCTTTCTTT	CSVEARRGTEAFF
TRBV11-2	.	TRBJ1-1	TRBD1	TGTGCCAGCAGCTCGACAGGGACCTACACTGAAGCTTTCTTT	CASSSTGTYTEAFF
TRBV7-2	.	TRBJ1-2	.	TGTGCCAGCAGCCCCGCCAGGACATATGGCTACACCTTC	CASSPARTYGYTF
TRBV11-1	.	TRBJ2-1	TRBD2	TGTGCCAGCAGCTTAGCTGGCGGGAGGGTTATGAATGAGCAGTTCTTC	CASSLAGGRVMNEQFF
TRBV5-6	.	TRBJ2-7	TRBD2	TGTGCCAGCAGCACTAGCGGGAAATCCTACGAGCAGTACTTC	CASSTSGKSYEQYF
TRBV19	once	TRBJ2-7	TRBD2	TGTGCCAGTAGTCCCCAGGGTAGCGGGAACCCCTACGAGCAGTACTTC	CASSPQGSGNPYEQYF
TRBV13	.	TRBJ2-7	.	TGTGCCAGCAGCTTTGGCGGGAACTACGAGCAGTACTTC	CASSFGGNYEQYF
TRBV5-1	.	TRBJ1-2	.	TGCGCCAGCAGCTTGAGAAGGGGGGGCCCCTATGGCTACACCTTC	CASSLRRGGPYGYTF